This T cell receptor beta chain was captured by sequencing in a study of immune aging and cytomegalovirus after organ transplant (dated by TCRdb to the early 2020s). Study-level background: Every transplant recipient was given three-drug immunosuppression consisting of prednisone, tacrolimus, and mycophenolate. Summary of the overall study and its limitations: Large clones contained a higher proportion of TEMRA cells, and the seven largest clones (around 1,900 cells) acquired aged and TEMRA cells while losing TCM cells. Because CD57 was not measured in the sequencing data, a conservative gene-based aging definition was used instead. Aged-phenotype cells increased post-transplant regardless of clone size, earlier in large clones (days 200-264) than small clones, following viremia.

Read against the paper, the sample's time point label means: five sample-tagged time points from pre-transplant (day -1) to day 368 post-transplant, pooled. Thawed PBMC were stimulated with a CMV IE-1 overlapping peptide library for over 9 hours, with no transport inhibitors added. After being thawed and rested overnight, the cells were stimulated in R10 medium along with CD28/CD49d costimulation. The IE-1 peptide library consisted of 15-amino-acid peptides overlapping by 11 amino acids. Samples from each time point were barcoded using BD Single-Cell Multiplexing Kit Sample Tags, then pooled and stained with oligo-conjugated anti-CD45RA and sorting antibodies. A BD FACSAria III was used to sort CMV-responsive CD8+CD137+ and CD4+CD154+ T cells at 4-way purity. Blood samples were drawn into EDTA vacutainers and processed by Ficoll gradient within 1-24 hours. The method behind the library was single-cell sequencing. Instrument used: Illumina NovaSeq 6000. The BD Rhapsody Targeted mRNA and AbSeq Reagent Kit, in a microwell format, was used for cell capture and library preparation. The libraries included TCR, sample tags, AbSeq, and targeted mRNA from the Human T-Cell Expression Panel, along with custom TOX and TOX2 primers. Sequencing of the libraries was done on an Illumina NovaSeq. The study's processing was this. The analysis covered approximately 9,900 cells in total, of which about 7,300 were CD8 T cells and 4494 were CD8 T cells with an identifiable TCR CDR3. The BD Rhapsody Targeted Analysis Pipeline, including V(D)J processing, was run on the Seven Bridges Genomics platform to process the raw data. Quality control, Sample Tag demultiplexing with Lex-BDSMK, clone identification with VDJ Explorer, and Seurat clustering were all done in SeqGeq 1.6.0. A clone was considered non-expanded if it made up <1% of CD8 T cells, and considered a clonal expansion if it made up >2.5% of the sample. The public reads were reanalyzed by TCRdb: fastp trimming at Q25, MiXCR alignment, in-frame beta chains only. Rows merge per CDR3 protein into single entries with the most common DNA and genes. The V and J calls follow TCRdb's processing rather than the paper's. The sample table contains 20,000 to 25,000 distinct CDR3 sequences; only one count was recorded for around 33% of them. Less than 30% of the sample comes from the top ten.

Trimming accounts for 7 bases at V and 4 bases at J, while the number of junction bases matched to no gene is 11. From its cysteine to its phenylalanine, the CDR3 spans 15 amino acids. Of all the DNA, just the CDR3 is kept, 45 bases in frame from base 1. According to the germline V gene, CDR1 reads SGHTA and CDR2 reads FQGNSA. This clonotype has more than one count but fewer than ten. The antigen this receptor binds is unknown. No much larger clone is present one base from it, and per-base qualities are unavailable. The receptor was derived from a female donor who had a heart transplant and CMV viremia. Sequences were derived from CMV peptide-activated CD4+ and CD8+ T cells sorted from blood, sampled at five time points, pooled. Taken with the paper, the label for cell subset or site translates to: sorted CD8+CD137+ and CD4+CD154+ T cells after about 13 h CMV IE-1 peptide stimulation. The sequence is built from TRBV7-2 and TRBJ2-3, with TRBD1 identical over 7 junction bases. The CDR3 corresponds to CASTRQGLPADTQYF. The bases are TGTGCCAGCACTAGACAGGGTCTCCCCGCAGATACGCAGTATTTT.